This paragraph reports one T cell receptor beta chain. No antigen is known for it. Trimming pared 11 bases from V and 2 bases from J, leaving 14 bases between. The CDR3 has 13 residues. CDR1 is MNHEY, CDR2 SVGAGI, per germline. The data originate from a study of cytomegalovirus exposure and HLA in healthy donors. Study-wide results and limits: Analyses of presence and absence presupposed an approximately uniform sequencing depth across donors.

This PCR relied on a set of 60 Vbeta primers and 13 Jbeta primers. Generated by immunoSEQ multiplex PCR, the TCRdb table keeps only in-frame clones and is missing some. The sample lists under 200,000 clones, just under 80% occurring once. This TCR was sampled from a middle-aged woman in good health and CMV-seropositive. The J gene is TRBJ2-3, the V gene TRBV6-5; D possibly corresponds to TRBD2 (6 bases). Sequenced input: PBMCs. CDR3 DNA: TGTGCCGTATGGGACTGGGCCACAGATACGCAGTATTTT. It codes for CAVWDWATDTQYF.